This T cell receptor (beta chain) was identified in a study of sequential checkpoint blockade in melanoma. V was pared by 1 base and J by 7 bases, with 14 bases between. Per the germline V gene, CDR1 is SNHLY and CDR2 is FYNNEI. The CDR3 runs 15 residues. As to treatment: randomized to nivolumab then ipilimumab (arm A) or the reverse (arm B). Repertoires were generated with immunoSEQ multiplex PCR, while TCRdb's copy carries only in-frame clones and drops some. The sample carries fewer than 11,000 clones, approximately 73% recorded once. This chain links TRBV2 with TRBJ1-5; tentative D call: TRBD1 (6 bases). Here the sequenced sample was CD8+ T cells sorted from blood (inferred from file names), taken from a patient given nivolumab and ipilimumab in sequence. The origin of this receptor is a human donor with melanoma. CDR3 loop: CASSEGTGRGQPQHF. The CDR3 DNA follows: TGTGCCAGCAGTGAAGGAACAGGGCGGGGGCAGCCCCAGCATTTT.